This TCR beta chain was recorded in a study of cytomegalovirus exposure and HLA in healthy donors. Study information: Among the approximately 400 donors who were genotyped, approximately 76% fell in the genetic ancestry cluster that is associated with self-reported Caucasian donors.

Notes on the study in general: Sequencing artifact likely explains a cluster of highly shared sequence variants. When a later analysis compared HLA-associated TCR beta chains with equally common others, the HLA-associated chains turned out to be more clonally expanded and to have lower generation probabilities.

CDR3 length: 15 amino acids. Germline-derived CDR1 and CDR2 are MNHNS and SASEGT. With 5 bases removed from V and 10 bases from J, the gap between germline ends came to 18 bases. About this clone itself: Its target is unknown.

It was with 60 Vbeta and 13 Jbeta primers that the PCR ran. The data were produced by immunoSEQ multiplex PCR, yet TCRdb's version contains in-frame clones alone and is incomplete. The table lists approximately 250,000 clones, around 84% of them singletons. Sequencing was done on a sample of PBMCs. The chain is built from TRBV6-1 and TRBJ1-6, with D possibly TRBD1 on 5 matching bases. The source of this sequence is a girl aged 2 to 9 in good health and CMV-seronegative. In DNA form, the CDR3 reads TGTGCCAGCAGTAATAAACCGGGGGTAGGGTCACCCCTCCACTTT. Its protein is CASSNKPGVGSPLHF.